This T cell receptor beta chain was observed in a study of cytomegalovirus exposure and HLA in healthy donors. Study-wide context: An early release of data contained 70 million to 95 million unique TCRs, which came from HLA-typed donors. General study results and limits: A missense DCLRE1C variant was associated with V- and J-gene trimming of TCR beta chains in a later analysis, and an independent cohort replicated the association. Several V segments, TRBV6-2 and TRBV6-3 among them, could not be told apart and were dropped.

Primers included in the PCR were 60 Vbeta and 13 Jbeta primers. In the source study's methods: In a later analysis, 10 million to 11 million of 83 million or so unique beta chains occurred in at least two donors. Sequencing used immunoSEQ multiplex PCR; TCRdb keeps in-frame clones, though not all of them. V, J and clone size reflect that table, while D and trimming were determined from the DNA. This table holds roughly 90,000 clones, roughly 80% found once. This CDR3 region has 12 residues. With 0 bases removed from V and 12 bases from J, the gap between germline ends came to 9 bases. The germline gives CDR1 MNHEY, CDR2 SMNVEV (reference sequence). A note on this clone: Its antigen is currently unknown.

The sequence was collected from a man younger than 35 in good health and CMV-seronegative. Sequencing was done on a sample of PBMCs. The J gene is TRBJ2-1, the V gene TRBV27; D perhaps matches TRBD2 (6 bases). CDR3 loop: CASSLSGDSQFF. The CDR3 coding sequence is TGTGCCAGCAGTTTATCGGGGGACTCGCAGTTCTTC.